The sequence of this T cell receptor (beta chain) was determined in a study of blood T cell repertoires in COVID-19. In the study overall: Nucleic acid was either cDNA or gDNA, and it came from T cells, B-cell-depleted T cells, or PBMCs.

Authors' methods: Amplified reference gene primers provided the basis for estimating nucleated cell counts. The method was immunoSEQ multiplex PCR; TCRdb's version includes in-frame clones alone and lacks a portion of them. That table supplies the V and J calls and clone size; D and trimming were determined from the DNA. The repertoire consists of more than 300,000 clones, with 88% occurring once and the leading ten covering around 6.6%. One Seattle source followed patients from active infection through their disease course. The CDR3 runs to 15 residues. Germline values: CDR1 LGHNT, CDR2 FRNRAP. J gave up 6 bases and V 0 bases, and 5 bases lay outside the gene matches.

This chain uses TRBV12-5 with TRBJ2-5, with 9 bases matching TRBD2. The TCR originated in a woman aged 70-85 years with COVID-19, enrolled during active disease. The source material was peripheral blood. The CDR3: CASGLVPAGGKTQYF. In nucleotides, the CDR3 is TGTGCTAGTGGTTTGGTCCCAGCGGGGGGAAAGACCCAGTACTTC.